This T cell receptor beta chain was identified during a study of cytomegalovirus exposure and HLA in healthy donors. Study findings and constraints: Only CMV serostatus was available as immune exposure information.

The study ran its PCR with 60 Vbeta and 13 Jbeta primers. Method: immunoSEQ multiplex PCR; TCRdb's copy keeps in-frame clones and lacks some. This sample has 95,000 to 150,000 clones, with 7% to 9.5% found just once. This clone has more than one count but fewer than ten. Its antigen is currently unknown. Donors in the study were healthy people who gave bone marrow. With 5 bases removed from V and 1 base from J, the gap between germline ends came to 9 bases. The CDR3 totals 14 residues. The germline V gene has CDR1 MNHNY and CDR2 SVGAGI (reference sequence). The chain joins TRBV6-6 to TRBJ1-3; weak D call: TRBD1 (6 bases). The TCR originated in a woman in her thirties or forties in good health and CMV-seropositive. The sequenced sample was PBMCs. As DNA, the CDR3 is TGTGCCAGCAGTCGGGGGGCATCTGGAAACACCATATATTTT. Residues: CASSRGASGNTIYF.